Listed below are T cell receptor beta chains from one sample, sequenced in a study of blood T cell repertoires in COVID-19. TCRdb's copy holds only in-frame clones and misses some; the assay was immunoSEQ multiplex PCR. In the table there are under 200,000 clones, just under 90% of which are singletons. Sequenced material: peripheral blood. These receptors originate from a woman aged 70-85 years with COVID-19, enrolled during active disease. The CDR3 runs from the conserved cysteine through the conserved F or W. A D gene is named only where the DNA matches it firmly. The size of a clone is reported for some rows only, either as once, few or many, or as a class for expanded clones.

TRBV28	-	TRBJ2-1	-	CASSLLGAEQFF	TGTGCCAGCAGTTTACTGGGGGCAGAGCAGTTCTTC
TRBV21-1	-	TRBJ1-1	-	CASSGGGDRGRWKEMGTEAFF	TGTGCCAGCAGCGGAGGGGGAGACAGGGGGCGTTGGAAGGAAATGGGCACTGAAGCTTTCTTT
TRBV7-8	-	TRBJ1-2	-	CASSQQGFYYGYTF	TGTGCCAGCAGCCAACAGGGATTTTACTATGGCTACACCTTC
TRBV6-6	-	TRBJ2-1	TRBD1	CASSRTGPYNEQFF	TGTGCCAGCAGCAGGACAGGGCCCTACAATGAGCAGTTCTTC
TRBV4-2	few	TRBJ1-2	TRBD1	CASSQETGGLYGYTF	TGTGCCAGCAGCCAAGAAACAGGGGGCCTATATGGCTACACCTTC
TRBV29-1	-	TRBJ1-1	-	CSVAGGHTEAFF	TGCAGCGTTGCGGGGGGGCACACTGAAGCTTTCTTT
TRBV28	-	TRBJ1-5	TRBD1	CASSAPGQGSQPQHF	TGTGCCAGCAGCGCGCCGGGACAGGGGAGTCAGCCCCAGCATTTT
TRBV4-2	-	TRBJ1-1	TRBD1	CASSHVPGQGAMTEAFF	TGTGCCAGCAGCCACGTTCCGGGACAGGGGGCTATGACTGAAGCTTTCTTT
TRBV6-6	-	TRBJ2-3	-	CASSYLAAGVGDTQYF	TGTGCCAGCAGTTACCTTGCGGCAGGGGTTGGGGATACGCAGTATTTT
TRBV30	-	TRBJ2-1	-	CAWRHTDWGQFF	TGTGCCTGGAGGCACACGGACTGGGGGCAGTTCTTC
TRBV24-1	-	TRBJ2-3	TRBD1	CATSDYWDRVLPDTQYF	TGTGCCACCAGTGATTATTGGGACAGGGTGCTCCCAGATACGCAGTATTTT
TRBV6-6	once	TRBJ1-2	TRBD1	CASSYSETGPGGYTF	TGTGCCAGCAGTTACTCGGAGACAGGGCCGGGTGGCTACACCTTC
TRBV12-3/TRBV12-4	-	TRBJ1-1	-	CASSLSGTEAFF	TGTGCCAGCAGTTTATCCGGGACTGAAGCTTTCTTT
TRBV18	few	TRBJ2-7	-	CASSPPTQGYEQYF	TGTGCCAGCTCACCACCGACCCAGGGCTACGAGCAGTACTTC
TRBV6-5	-	TRBJ2-7	-	CASTQGSSYEQYF	TGTGCCAGCACGCAGGGGAGCTCCTACGAGCAGTACTTC
TRBV24-1	-	TRBJ2-5	TRBD1	CATSDPDRGQGGETQYF	TGTGCCACCAGTGACCCGGACAGGGGGCAGGGAGGGGAGACCCAGTACTTC
TRBV29-1	-	TRBJ1-2	-	CSGEQVNYGYTF	TGCAGCGGCGAACAGGTGAACTATGGCTACACCTTC
TRBV2	-	TRBJ1-4	TRBD1	CASRDGTGYEKLFF	TGTGCCAGCAGGGACGGGACAGGGTATGAAAAACTGTTTTTT
TRBV28	-	TRBJ1-6	TRBD1	CASSLSGTGGSPLHF	TGTGCCAGCAGTTTGTCAGGGACAGGGGGGTCACCCCTCCACTTT
TRBV12-3/TRBV12-4	-	TRBJ1-3	-	CASGTTGNTIYF	TGTGCCAGCGGCACAACTGGAAACACCATATATTTT
TRBV19	-	TRBJ1-4	TRBD1	CATQWGQSTEKLFF	TGTGCCACCCAGTGGGGACAGTCGACAGAAAAACTGTTTTTT
TRBV7-2	-	TRBJ2-5	TRBD2	CASGRLAGYWETQYF	TGTGCCAGCGGTCGACTAGCGGGGTATTGGGAGACCCAGTACTTC
TRBV7-2	-	TRBJ2-3	-	CASSFGSLGGEQYF	TGTGCCAGCAGCTTTGGGTCCCTAGGGGGGGAGCAGTATTTT
TRBV10-3	-	TRBJ1-2	TRBD1	CAISTGTGDDYGYTF	TGTGCCATCAGTACCGGGACAGGGGATGACTATGGCTACACCTTC
TRBV9	-	TRBJ1-4	-	CASSVAGESNEKLFF	TGTGCCAGCAGCGTAGCCGGGGAGTCTAATGAAAAACTGTTTTTT
TRBV6-5	-	TRBJ1-1	TRBD1	CASRKGAHLAFF	TGTGCCAGCAGGAAGGGGGCTCATTTGGCTTTCTTT
TRBV5-1	-	TRBJ2-1	-	CASSIDTDPYNEQFF	TGCGCCAGCAGCATCGACACTGATCCCTACAATGAGCAGTTCTTC
TRBV5-8	few	TRBJ1-1	TRBD1	CASSPWDSGTEAFF	TGTGCCAGCAGCCCCTGGGACAGCGGCACTGAAGCTTTCTTT
TRBV7-9	-	TRBJ1-2	TRBD1	CASSSGQGAGGYTF	TGTGCCAGCAGCTCGGGACAGGGGGCAGGAGGCTACACCTTC
TRBV19	-	TRBJ2-3	TRBD2	CASSLTGTSGFTDTQYF	TGTGCCAGTAGTCTGACAGGGACTAGCGGCTTCACAGATACGCAGTATTTT
TRBV2	-	TRBJ1-2	-	CASRTRNTVHGYTF	TGTGCCAGCAGGACCCGCAACACAGTACATGGCTACACCTTC
TRBV19	-	TRBJ1-2	TRBD1	CATAGGEGGYTF	TGTGCCACCGCAGGGGGAGAGGGGGGCTACACCTTC
TRBV7-9	-	TRBJ1-1	TRBD1	CASSKRDRYWKGVRTEAFF	TGTGCCAGCAGCAAACGGGACAGGTATTGGAAGGGGGTTCGCACTGAAGCTTTCTTT
TRBV5-6	once	TRBJ1-1	TRBD1	CASSLGWTGGTEAFF	TGTGCCAGCAGCTTGGGGTGGACAGGGGGCACTGAAGCTTTCTTT
TRBV2	once	TRBJ1-4	TRBD1	CASSGGQGWEKLFF	TGTGCCAGCAGCGGGGGACAGGGGTGGGAAAAACTGTTTTTT
TRBV7-2	-	TRBJ2-5	TRBD2	CASSWPRLAGDQETQYF	TGTGCCAGCAGCTGGCCCCGACTAGCGGGGGACCAAGAGACCCAGTACTTC
TRBV4-1	-	TRBJ1-2	-	CASSQEGTGTYGYTF	TGCGCCAGCAGCCAAGAAGGAACAGGGACCTATGGCTACACCTTC
TRBV30	-	TRBJ1-6	-	CAWSTGSSYNSPLHF	TGTGCCTGGAGTACAGGGAGCTCCTATAATTCACCCCTCCACTTT
TRBV19	once	TRBJ2-6	TRBD1	CASSTGTGASGANVLTF	TGTGCCAGTAGCACCGGGACAGGGGCCTCTGGGGCCAACGTCCTGACTTTC
TRBV7-8	-	TRBJ2-6	-	CASSLVSANVLTF	TGTGCCAGCAGCTTAGTCTCGGCCAACGTCCTGACTTTC
TRBV4-1	-	TRBJ1-3	TRBD1	CASSLTGLGNTIYF	TGCGCCAGCAGCCTGACAGGGTTGGGAAACACCATATATTTT
TRBV30	-	TRBJ2-1	TRBD2	CAVTSGAYNEQFF	TGTGCCGTGACTAGCGGGGCCTACAATGAGCAGTTCTTC
TRBV19	-	TRBJ2-1	TRBD2	CASSMRAGAYNEQFF	TGTGCCAGTAGTATGAGGGCGGGGGCCTACAATGAGCAGTTCTTC
TRBV28	-	TRBJ1-4	TRBD1	CASSTDLDRDRGRATNEKLFF	TGTGCCAGCAGTACTGATCTGGACCGGGACAGGGGAAGAGCAACTAATGAAAAACTGTTTTTT
TRBV28	-	TRBJ2-3	TRBD2	CASSTPPGLPDTQYF	TGTGCCAGCAGTACCCCCCCGGGACTACCTGATACGCAGTATTTT
TRBV7-9	-	TRBJ1-1	TRBD1	CASSQGQGRGTEAFF	TGTGCCAGCAGCCAGGGACAGGGAAGGGGCACTGAAGCTTTCTTT
TRBV10-2	-	TRBJ2-2	-	CASRDRAFTGELFF	TGCGCCAGCAGAGACAGAGCGTTCACCGGGGAGCTGTTTTTT
TRBV7-2	-	TRBJ1-2	-	CASSPDRNYGYTF	TGTGCCAGCAGCCCAGACAGGAACTATGGCTACACCTTC
TRBV28	-	TRBJ2-3	-	CASSFRTGLPGSDTQYF	TGTGCCAGCAGTTTCCGGACGGGACTCCCAGGCTCAGATACGCAGTATTTT
TRBV5-5	-	TRBJ1-5	-	CASSWVAGSNQPQHF	TGTGCCAGCAGCTGGGTGGCGGGGTCGAATCAGCCCCAGCATTTT
TRBV28	-	TRBJ1-5	-	CATWAGVRFVQPQHF	TGTGCCACCTGGGCGGGTGTTAGGTTTGTTCAGCCCCAGCATTTT
TRBV30	-	TRBJ1-4	-	CAWSVGGPTNEKLFF	TGTGCCTGGAGTGTAGGCGGCCCTACAAATGAAAAACTGTTTTTT
TRBV6-5	-	TRBJ1-1	-	CASSYSFRTEAFF	TGTGCCAGCAGTTACTCTTTCCGCACTGAAGCTTTCTTT
TRBV5-1	few	TRBJ1-6	TRBD1	CASSPGQGASPLHF	TGCGCCAGCAGCCCTGGACAGGGGGCTTCACCCCTCCACTTT
TRBV12-3/TRBV12-4	-	TRBJ1-1	-	CASSLGGRTEAFF	TGTGCCAGCAGTTTAGGGGGGAGGACTGAAGCTTTCTTT
TRBV19	-	TRBJ1-1	-	CASSIWGGLNTEAFF	TGTGCCAGTAGTATATGGGGGGGGCTGAACACTGAAGCTTTCTTT
TRBV6-4	-	TRBJ2-1	TRBD2	CASSDSGGVSEQFF	TGTGCCAGCAGTGACAGTGGGGGGGTGAGTGAGCAGTTCTTC
TRBV9	-	TRBJ2-5	-	CASSVGQGQETQYF	TGTGCCAGCAGCGTAGGGCAGGGACAAGAGACCCAGTACTTC
TRBV29-1	-	TRBJ1-1	-	CSVGLTENTEAFF	TGCAGCGTTGGTTTGACAGAGAACACTGAAGCTTTCTTT
TRBV5-1	once	TRBJ1-2	TRBD1	CASSPGTGYGYTF	TGCGCCAGCAGTCCCGGGACAGGTTATGGCTACACCTTC